Each of the 26 T cell receptor beta chains below was sequenced from the same sample in a study of Ad26.COV2.S vaccination and SARS-CoV-2 variants. Using immunoSEQ multiplex PCR, the repertoire was profiled, and TCRdb retains in-frame clones only, with some absent. The table includes under 300,000 clones, about 83% detected once. The treatment: over 15 received Ad26.COV2.S at low or high dose, single or two shots; 5 received placebo; per-sample allocation not given. The samples date from day 63 after the first vaccine or placebo injection. The sequenced sample was peripheral blood, obtained in a trial of Ad26.COV2.S vaccine versus placebo. All receptors derive from a person aged 18-65 years who received the Ad26.COV2.S COVID-19 vaccine or a placebo.

V usage is TRBV27 and J usage is TRBJ2-2; D is uncertain. Germline loops: CDR1 MNHEY, CDR2 SMNVEV (reference sequence). The germline V and J ends were trimmed by 5 bases and 7 bases, with 8 bases remaining between them. This CDR3 region has 12 residues. This CDR3 reads CASSPTGGELFF. CDR3 DNA: TGTGCCAGCAGTCCGACGGGCGGGGAGCTGTTTTTT.

This clone came up once. The chain recombines TRBV27 with TRBJ1-2; 9 nucleotides match TRBD1. Germline V gives CDR1 MNHEY, CDR2 SMNVEV (reference sequence). V lost 5 bases and J lost 4; bases outside the gene matches: 11. The CDR3 has 16 residues. Here the CDR3 reads CASSVDRGHVIYGYTF. The CDR3 nucleotides read TGTGCCAGCAGTGTGGACAGGGGTCATGTCATCTATGGCTACACCTTC.

The chain joins TRBV5-5 to TRBJ2-7; D remains ambiguous. With 1 base removed from V and 0 bases from J, the gap between germline ends came to 5 bases. This CDR3 has 13 residues. The germline gives CDR1 SGHKS, CDR2 YYEKEE (reference sequence). As DNA, the CDR3 is TGTGCCAGCAGCTTGACTCGCTCCTACGAGCAGTACGTC. This gives the protein CASSLTRSYEQYV.

This rearrangement joins TRBV7-9 to TRBJ2-3; TRBD1 aligns across 7 bases. CDR3 size: 16 residues. Losses at the gene ends were 5 bases for V and 2 bases for J; bases not matched to a gene: 10. Germline CDR1 SEHNR, CDR2 FQNEAQ (reference sequence). The CDR3 sequence: CASSPPQGSYTDTQYF. As DNA, the CDR3 is TGTGCCAGCAGCCCGCCACAGGGGTCGTACACAGATACGCAGTATTTT.

A single count supports this clone. V is TRBV9 and J is TRBJ2-1, with 9 positions matching TRBD2. J gave up 3 bases and V 4 bases, and 8 bases lay outside the gene matches. CDR1 is SGDLS and CDR2 is YYNGEE in the germline V gene. The CDR3 sequence is 16 residues long. This CDR3 is CASSLRTSALYNEQFF. The CDR3 coding sequence is TGTGCCAGCAGCCTCCGGACTAGCGCCCTCTACAATGAGCAGTTCTTC.

The CDR3 is CASSQDRRLANTGELFF. CDR3 nucleotides: TGCGCCAGCAGCCAAGATCGGCGACTAGCGAACACCGGGGAGCTGTTTTTT. The V gene is TRBV4-3, the J gene TRBJ2-2, with D maybe TRBD2 (6 bases). Germline V gene sequence: CDR1 LGHNA, CDR2 YSLEER. The CDR3 consists of 17 residues. V lost 0 bases and J 0 bases, leaving 11 bases between the germline ends.

V is TRBV6-6 and J is TRBJ1-2; tentatively, D is TRBD1 (5 bases). From germline, CDR1 is MNHNY and CDR2 SVGAGI (reference sequence). Between the trimmed V and J ends, which lost 10 bases and 8 bases, there was a span of 20 bases. The CDR3 covers 13 residues. CDR3 in amino acids: CAMSLGTAWGYTF. Here the CDR3 DNA reads TGTGCCATGAGCCTGGGGACGGCCTGGGGCTACACCTTC.

This clone has only one observation. The chain uses TRBV11-3 and TRBJ2-3; TRBD2 aligns across 11 bases. The CDR3 consists of 17 residues. In germline, CDR1 is SGHNT, CDR2 YENEEA. Trimming removed 4 bases from V and 2 bases from J; junction bases left unmatched: 8. The CDR3 loop is CASSWGRLAGYTDTQYF. In nucleotides, the CDR3 is TGTGCCAGCAGCTGGGGGAGACTAGCGGGGTACACAGATACGCAGTATTTT. Filled out from reference TRBV11-3 and TRBJ2-3, the complete variable domain reads EAGVVQSPRYKIIEKKQPVAFWCNPISGHNTLYWYLQNLGQGPELLIRYENEEAVDDSQLPKDRFSAERLKGVDSTLKIQPAELGDSAVYLCASSWGRLAGYTDTQYFGPGTRLTVL.

This clone was seen only once. The chain links TRBV19 to TRBJ2-5, with 7 bases identical to TRBD1. The CDR3 is made up of 13 amino acids. The trim removed 4 bases at V and 5 bases at J, leaving 4 bases unmatched. Germline-derived CDR1 and CDR2 are LNHDA and SQIVND (reference sequence). The CDR3 region is CASSRQGWETQYF. In DNA form, the CDR3 reads TGTGCCAGTAGTAGACAGGGTTGGGAGACCCAGTACTTC.

The chain employs TRBV29-1 and TRBJ1-2; D is unclear. Trimming took off 3 bases at V and 7 bases at J, with 12 bases between the two ends. The germline gives CDR1 SQVTM, CDR2 ANQGSEA. This CDR3 has 12 residues. CDR3: CSVDVGIGGYTF. CDR3 sequence (DNA): TGCAGCGTTGATGTGGGTATCGGTGGCTACACCTTC.

CDR3 sequence reads: CASSYSAEPSNQPQHF. CDR3 DNA: TGTGCCAGCAGTTACAGTGCAGAGCCTAGCAATCAGCCCCAGCATTTT. The chain combines TRBV6-6 with TRBJ1-5, with unresolved D. Trimming removed 2 bases at V and 0 bases at J, with 11 bases between. CDR1 and CDR2 from the germline V gene are MNHNY and SVGAGI (reference sequence). The CDR3 covers 16 residues.

The chain uses TRBV2 and TRBJ2-3; a weak D match, TRBD2 (5 bases). Germline assignment: CDR1 SNHLY and CDR2 FYNNEI. V was trimmed by 4 bases and J by 2 bases, leaving 13 bases between them. The length of the CDR3 is 15 residues. The DNA of the CDR3 is TGTGCCAGCAGTGGACTACCCCCCCCCACAGATACGCAGTATTTT. Translating it yields CASSGLPPPTDTQYF.

CDR3 bases: TGTGCCAGCAGTCTCCGGACAGGGAAGGCAGCAGAGACCCAGTACTTC. Its translation is CASSLRTGKAAETQYF. The V gene is TRBV27, the J gene TRBJ2-5; 8 bases agree with TRBD1. Germline assignment: CDR1 MNHEY and CDR2 SMNVEV (reference sequence). V shed 5 bases and J 4 bases; nucleotides not matched to a gene: 12. This CDR3 spans 16 amino acids.

The chain is built from TRBV6-5 and TRBJ1-2; D not certain. Germline values: CDR1 MNHEY, CDR2 SVGAGI. Trimming removed 5 bases from V and 9 bases from J, with 16 bases in between. The CDR3 totals 13 residues. The CDR3 loop is CASSLDRWGSYTF. As DNA, the CDR3 is TGTGCCAGCAGTCTGGACCGATGGGGAAGCTACACCTTC.

J is TRBJ1-6 and V is TRBV6-5; 10 bases match TRBD1. Germline V gene lookup returns CDR1 MNHEY and CDR2 SVGAGI. The V and J ends lost 6 bases and 10 bases, in that order; junction bases with no gene match: 3. This CDR3 has 13 amino acids. The CDR3 region has the DNA TGTGCCAGCAGGACAGGGGGCGCCTCACCCCTCCACTTT. Translation: CASRTGGASPLHF.

The chain couples TRBV6-1 to TRBJ1-2; D is unclear. Trimming pared 2 bases from V and 5 bases from J, leaving 6 bases between. CDR1 MNHNS and CDR2 SASEGT come from the germline V gene. CDR3 length: 12 residues. The CDR3 reads CASSERWYGYTF. The CDR3 bases are TGTGCCAGCAGTGAAAGATGGTATGGCTACACCTTC.

The rearrangement uses TRBV6-5 and TRBJ1-1; D uncertain. CDR1 is MNHEY and CDR2 is SVGAGI in the germline V gene. V lost 0 bases to trimming and J lost 8 bases, with 7 bases between them. CDR3 length: 12 amino acids. The CDR3 DNA sequence: TGTGCCAGCAGTTACTCCGGCAACGAAGCTTTCTTT. It encodes CASSYSGNEAFF.

This chain uses TRBV9 with TRBJ2-3; D may be TRBD1 (7 bases). The CDR3 has 20 amino acids. Germline V gives CDR1 SGDLS, CDR2 YYNGEE. V was pared by 3 bases and J by 2 bases, with 28 bases between. The CDR3 DNA is TGTGCCAGCAGCGCGCGGGACAGAAAACTAATAGGTGTTTTCACAGATACGCAGTATTTT. It encodes CASSARDRKLIGVFTDTQYF. The whole variable domain, remainder taken from reference TRBV9 and TRBJ2-3, is DSGVTQTPKHLITATGQRVTLRCSPRSGDLSVYWYQQSLDQGLQFLIQYYNGEERAKGNILERFSAQQFPDLHSELNLSSLELGDSALYFCASSARDRKLIGVFTDTQYFGPGTRLTVL.

V gene TRBV19 combines with J gene TRBJ1-6, with TRBD1 as a possible D gene (5 bases). CDR1 and CDR2 (germline): LNHDA, SQIVND (reference sequence). V was trimmed by 3 bases and J by 12 bases, leaving 12 bases between them. The CDR3 extends over 13 amino acids. CDR3 loop: CASSIVQGEPLHF. The CDR3 DNA reads TGTGCCAGTAGTATCGTGCAGGGCGAACCCCTCCACTTT.

The V call is TRBV6-5, the J call TRBJ2-5; tentative D call: TRBD2 (6 bases). Germline-derived CDR1 and CDR2 are MNHEY and SVGAGI. The V and J ends lost 6 bases and 8 bases respectively, with 19 bases between them. The CDR3 contains 14 residues. The CDR3 sequence: CASRKTGAAGTQYF. CDR3 nucleotides: TGTGCCAGCAGGAAGACCGGGGCCGCGGGAACCCAGTACTTC.

The V gene is TRBV19, the J gene TRBJ2-1; 8 bases are a match to TRBD2. V lost 8 bases, J lost 15 bases, and 9 bases stayed unmatched. CDR1 and CDR2 from the germline V gene are LNHDA and SQIVND (reference sequence). The CDR3 has 11 residues. The CDR3 sequence: CASALSGGLFF. Here the CDR3 DNA reads TGTGCCAGTGCCCTAAGCGGGGGCCTGTTCTTC.

The chain carries TRBV7-2 and TRBJ2-4; 7 bases map to TRBD2. V shed 1 base, J shed 6 bases, and the junction held 6 bases outside the gene matches. This CDR3 comprises 15 residues. Looked up from germline, CDR1 is SGHTA and CDR2 is FQGNSA. The CDR3, as DNA: TGTGCCAGCAGCTTAGGGGAGGGCCGGATAAACATTCAGTACTTC. Its translation is CASSLGEGRINIQYF.

The chain employs TRBV29-1 and TRBJ2-3, with D tentatively TRBD2 (6 bases). The CDR3 has 13 amino acids. The V and J ends lost 7 bases and 3 bases respectively, with 14 bases between them. Germline V lookup: CDR1 SQVTM, CDR2 ANQGSEA. The CDR3 DNA is TGCAGCGCCGAAACGACTAGGACAGATACGCAGTATTTT. Translated: CSAETTRTDTQYF.

V gene TRBV27 combines with J gene TRBJ2-1; 12 bases map to TRBD2. Germline V gene sequence: CDR1 MNHEY, CDR2 SMNVEV (reference sequence). CDR3 length equals 16 residues. The V gene end was trimmed by 7 bases and the J gene end by 0 bases; junction bases not matched to a gene: 4. In DNA form, the CDR3 reads TGTGCCAGCAAAGGACTAGCGGGGAGCTCCTACAATGAGCAGTTCTTC. Its protein product is CASKGLAGSSYNEQFF.

The chain employs TRBV7-9 and TRBJ1-4; 9 bases map to TRBD1. Unmatched junction bases numbered 8, after V lost 6 bases and J lost 6 bases. Germline V CDR1 and CDR2: SEHNR, FQNEAQ (reference sequence). The CDR3 is 15 amino acids. CDR3 sequence (DNA): TGTGCCAGCAGTCATACCGGGACAGGGTATGAAAAACTGTTTTTT. It translates to CASSHTGTGYEKLFF. The whole variable domain, filled in from reference TRBV7-9 and TRBJ1-4, reads DTGVSQNPRHKITKRGQNVTFRCDPISEHNRLYWYRQTLGQGPEFLTYFQNEAQLEKSRLLSDRFSAERPKGSFSTLEIQRTEQGDSAMYLCASSHTGTGYEKLFFGSGTQLSVL.

The rearrangement joins TRBV5-1 to TRBJ1-1, with D possibly being TRBD1 (6 bases). In germline, CDR1 is SGHRS, CDR2 YFSETQ. The CDR3 covers 14 residues. Trimming shortened V by 2 bases and J by 7 bases, and 15 bases separated the two germline ends. In DNA, the CDR3 is TGCGCCAGCAGCTTCGGACAGCAAGGGCTTGAAGCTTTCTTT. Its translation: CASSFGQQGLEAFF.